Below, 2 T cell receptor beta chains from the same sample are listed, as sequenced in a study of a mutant IDH1 vaccine in newly diagnosed glioma. Time point here: week 11, during vaccination. Every vaccine dose comprised 300 ug of mutant IDH1 20-mer peptide plus topical imiquimod. Only in-frame clones appear in the TCRdb table, and some are missing; sequencing was by immunoSEQ multiplex PCR. Of about 61,000 clones in the sample, 80% were seen once. Their target antigens are unknown. Sequenced here: PBMCs, sampled from a glioma patient whose treatment included an IDH1 peptide vaccine. The source of these receptors is a man aged 45 to 65 with glioma.

This clone showed up just a few times. The chain links TRBV29-1 to TRBJ1-1, with D unclear. Trimming removed 5 bases at V and 1 base at J, with 11 bases between. The CDR3 is 13 residues long. CDR1 is SQVTM and CDR2 is ANQGSEA in the germline V gene. The CDR3 bases are TGCAGCGTTAGGCGTGGCGGGAACACTGAAGCTTTCTTT. Translated: CSVRRGGNTEAFF.

The gene calls are TRBV19 and TRBJ2-7; D may correspond to TRBD1 or TRBD2 (5 bases each). The CDR3 has 15 residues. In germline, CDR1 is LNHDA, CDR2 SQIVND (reference sequence). V dropped 3 bases and J dropped 6 bases, with 18 bases sitting between them. CDR3 in DNA: TGTGCCAGTAGTATTAGGGACCTACCTAGTTCCGAGCAGTACTTC. It is translated as CASSIRDLPSSEQYF.